This is a list of T cell receptor beta chains from one sample in a study of response to subunit inactivated influenza vaccine. TCRdb redid the calling of the RT-PCR reads with MiXCR, one entry per CDR3 protein. The data show about 500,000 distinct CDR3 sequences, 10% to 15% seen once. Here the sequenced sample was PBMCs from blood, taken about 6 weeks after vaccination. The receptors stem from a man aged 45-65 years who received an inactivated influenza vaccine. Each CDR3 is given with its conserved first and last residue. A D gene is named only where the DNA matches it firmly. Rows may omit the clone size; those that give it use once, few, many or a size class.

clone_size	v_call	j_call	d_call	cdr3_nt	cdr3_aa
NA	TRBV11-2	TRBJ2-3	NA	TGTGCCAGCAGCTTAGTAGGGGCCACAGATACGCAGTATTTT	CASSLVGATDTQYF
NA	TRBV5-1	TRBJ2-2	NA	TGCGCCAGCAGCTTGGAGACAATTCCTGGCACCGGGGAGCTGTTTTTT	CASSLETIPGTGELFF
many	TRBV29-1	TRBJ2-1	TRBD2	TGCAGCGTCCGTGGACTAGCGGGGGGCTCCTACAATGAGCAGTTCTTC	CSVRGLAGGSYNEQFF
few	TRBV7-9	TRBJ2-2	NA	TGTGCCAGCAGCTTAGCGAGCGGAGGAAACACCGGGGAGCTGTTTTTT	CASSLASGGNTGELFF
many	TRBV12-3/TRBV12-4	TRBJ2-2	TRBD1	TGTGCCAGCAAGCCCGGGACAGCGAACACCGGGGAGCTGTTTTTT	CASKPGTANTGELFF
few	TRBV5-5	TRBJ1-5	NA	TGTGCCAGCAGCTTCGGAGGGGCTAGCAATCAGCCCCAGCATTTT	CASSFGGASNQPQHF
NA	TRBV3-1	TRBJ2-7	TRBD2	TGTGCCAGCAGCCAATATGCGGGAGGGTCGAGAGCCGAGCAGTACTTC	CASSQYAGGSRAEQYF
few	TRBV28	TRBJ1-1	NA	TGTGCCAGCAGTTTAAGTGGGGGTTGGATTGAAGCTTTCTTT	CASSLSGGWIEAFF
NA	TRBV7-9	TRBJ2-5	NA	TGTGCCAGCGAGATGGAGACCCAGTACTTC	CASEMETQYF
NA	TRBV2	TRBJ2-2	NA	TGTGCCAGCAGCCGAACCGGGGTGAGGAACACCGGGGAGCTGTTTTTT	CASSRTGVRNTGELFF
many	TRBV12-3/TRBV12-4	TRBJ2-7	TRBD1	TGTGCCAGCAGTGGGGACAGGGGGCGGGACGAGCAGTACTTC	CASSGDRGRDEQYF
few	TRBV29-1	TRBJ2-5	NA	TGCAGCGCCGACCTACCGACAGTACAAGAGACCCAGTACTTC	CSADLPTVQETQYF
few	TRBV4-1	TRBJ2-4	TRBD2	TGCGCCAGCAGCCAGGGACTAGCGGGGGCAATAGCCAAAAACATTCAGTACTTC	CASSQGLAGAIAKNIQYF
few	TRBV7-2	TRBJ2-4	TRBD1	TGTGCCAGCAGCTTAGTAGGTTTGGGACAGGGCGCCATTCAGTACTTC	CASSLVGLGQGAIQYF
few	TRBV6-2/TRBV6-3	TRBJ2-7	NA	TGTGCCAGCAGTCTAAAAACGAACTACGAGCAGTACTTC	CASSLKTNYEQYF
NA	TRBV18	TRBJ2-7	NA	TGTGCCAGCTCACCCCGGGGCCACGAGCAGTACTTC	CASSPRGHEQYF
NA	TRBV29-1	TRBJ2-1	TRBD1	TGCAGCGTTGAAGCAGGGGGCTGGAAGTCCTACAATGAGCAGTTCTTC	CSVEAGGWKSYNEQFF
few	TRBV7-6	TRBJ2-7	NA	TGTGCCAGCAGCCTTACTCGGGACTCGAGCTCCTACGAGCAGTACTTC	CASSLTRDSSSYEQYF
few	TRBV5-1	TRBJ2-1	NA	TGCGCCAGCAGTGGGTCTAGAGATGGGCGCCATGAGCAGTTCTTC	CASSGSRDGRHEQFF
few	TRBV3-1	TRBJ2-7	TRBD2	TGTGCCAGCAGCCATGGAGCTAGCGGGATCTACGAGCAGTACTTC	CASSHGASGIYEQYF
many	TRBV7-2	TRBJ2-7	NA	TGTGCCAGCAGCTGGGATCCCTACGAGCAGTACTTC	CASSWDPYEQYF
many	TRBV7-2	TRBJ2-3	NA	TGTGCCAGCAGCCCGTCCAGGGCCCACGCAGATACGCAGTATTTT	CASSPSRAHADTQYF
NA	TRBV20-1	TRBJ2-3	TRBD2	TGCAGTGCTAGAGGGATTAGCGGGAGTGGGTCAGATACGCAGTATTTT	CSARGISGSGSDTQYF
many	TRBV18	TRBJ2-7	TRBD1	TGTGCCAGCTCCACCGGGACAGGGTACGAGCAGTACTTC	CASSTGTGYEQYF
many	TRBV4-3	TRBJ2-7	NA	TGCGCCAGCAGCCAAGAGCTGTGGGCAGGCCCCTCGGACGAGCAGTACTTC	CASSQELWAGPSDEQYF
NA	TRBV12-3/TRBV12-4	TRBJ2-3	NA	TGTGCCAGCAGTTTGAGGCAGGGGTCTGACACAGATACGCAGTATTTT	CASSLRQGSDTDTQYF
NA	TRBV9	TRBJ2-7	NA	TGTGCCAGCAGCGTTCCCTACGAGCAGTACTTC	CASSVPYEQYF
many	TRBV5-1	TRBJ2-2	NA	TGCGCCAGCAGCGCGGGACAGACTCTTTCCGGGGAGCTGTTTTTT	CASSAGQTLSGELFF
few	TRBV12-3/TRBV12-4	TRBJ2-7	NA	TGTGCCAGCAGCACCACTAGCACCTACGAGCAGTACTTC	CASSTTSTYEQYF
few	TRBV7-2	TRBJ2-5	TRBD2	TGTGCCAGCAGAGGGGGGACTAGCGGGAGATTGGGAGAGACCCAGTACTTC	CASRGGTSGRLGETQYF